This T cell receptor (beta chain) originates from a study of vaccination and CD4 T cells after COVID-19. Overall study findings and caveats: Researchers report that a median about 90% of reactive clones in convalescent patients surfaced only post-vaccination.

The CDR3 runs 17 residues. CDR1 is SGHDT, CDR2 YYEEEE, per germline. V dropped 2 bases and J dropped 2 bases, with 17 bases sitting between them. Regarding this clonotype: Its specificity is unknown.

Sequenced with the Oncomine TCR Beta short-read assay was DNA taken from cultured CD4+ T cells. TCRdb passed the PCR reads through MiXCR, listing each CDR3 protein once. Of about 14,000 distinct CDR3 sequences listed, approximately 27% are singletons. Sample treatment: approximately nine-day PBMC culture with coronavirus spike peptide pools or control peptides (ViraFEST assay). The specimen sequenced was cultured CD4+ T cells from blood. The receptor's source is a human donor with COVID-19. The J gene is TRBJ1-5, the V gene TRBV5-6, with a possible D match to TRBD1 (5 bases). This CDR3 is CASSFRRGGGGNQPQHF. The CDR3 DNA reads as TGTGCCAGCAGCTTTAGGCGGGGCGGTGGGGGCAATCAGCCCCAGCATTTT.